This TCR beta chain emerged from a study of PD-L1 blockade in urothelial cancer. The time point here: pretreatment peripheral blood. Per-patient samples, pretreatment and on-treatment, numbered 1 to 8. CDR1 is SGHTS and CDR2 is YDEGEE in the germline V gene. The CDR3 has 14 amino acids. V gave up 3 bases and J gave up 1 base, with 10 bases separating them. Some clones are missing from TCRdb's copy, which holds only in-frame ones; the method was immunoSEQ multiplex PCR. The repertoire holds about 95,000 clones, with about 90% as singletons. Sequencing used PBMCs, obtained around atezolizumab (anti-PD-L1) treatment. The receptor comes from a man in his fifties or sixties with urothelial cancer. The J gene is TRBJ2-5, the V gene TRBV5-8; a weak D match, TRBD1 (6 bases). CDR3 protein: CASSSWTAQETQYF. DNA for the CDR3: TGTGCCAGCAGCTCGTGGACAGCCCAAGAGACCCAGTACTTC.